The 29 T cell receptor beta chains reported below all come from one sample, sequenced in a study of blood T cell repertoires in COVID-19. TCRdb's table, derived via immunoSEQ multiplex PCR, lists solely in-frame clones and lacks some. The sample yields some 50,000 clones, 90% seen once. The sequencing sample was made of peripheral blood. Receptor source: a man aged 35 to 55 with acute or convalescent COVID-19.

Here the CDR3 DNA reads TGTGCCAGCAGCTTAGGTCTGGGGGACACGGATTCTCGTGAGCAGTACTTC. This translates into CASSLGLGDTDSREQYF. This chain uses TRBV7-9 with TRBJ2-7, with TRBD1 as a possible D gene (6 bases). This CDR3 is 17 amino acids long. Germline CDR1 and CDR2: SEHNR and FQNEAQ (reference sequence). Trimming removed 1 base at V and 7 bases at J, with 23 bases between.

The chain combines TRBV12-5 with TRBJ1-3; 7 bases are a match to TRBD1. V lost 7 bases, J lost 0 bases, and 3 bases stayed unmatched. The CDR3 is 14 amino acids. Per germline, CDR1 LGHNT and CDR2 FRNRAP. The CDR3 sequence: CASVKGASGNTIYF. Here the CDR3 DNA reads TGTGCTAGTGTCAAGGGGGCCTCTGGAAACACCATATATTTT.

The CDR3 here is CASTPGGEAYTF. The CDR3 DNA sequence: TGTGCCAGTACCCCGGGAGGCGAAGCCTACACCTTC. The chain carries TRBV2 and TRBJ1-2; unclear D gene. In germline, CDR1 is SNHLY, CDR2 FYNNEI. Trimming shortened V by 9 bases and J by 10 bases, and 18 bases separated the two germline ends. The CDR3 is 12 amino acids.

This rearrangement joins TRBV5-1 to TRBJ1-6, with D unclear. The germline CDR1 and CDR2 sequences are SGHRS and YFSETQ. V lost 0 bases, J lost 9 bases, and 13 bases lay in between. The CDR3 extends over 15 amino acids. The CDR3 loop is CASSLAGEGASPLHF. Written as DNA, the CDR3 is TGCGCCAGCAGCTTGGCCGGGGAGGGAGCTTCACCCCTCCACTTT.

The rearrangement joins TRBV12-5 to TRBJ1-2; tentatively, D is TRBD1 (5 bases). Germline V gene data show CDR1 as LGHNT and CDR2 as FRNRAP. Trimming pared 1 base from V and 13 bases from J, leaving 22 bases between. This CDR3 spans 15 amino acids. This CDR3 reads CASGLAGRGMLSGTF. Written as DNA, the CDR3 is TGTGCTAGTGGTTTGGCAGGGCGGGGGATGTTATCGGGCACCTTC.

The chain carries TRBV14 and TRBJ2-7; the D is unclear. In germline, CDR1 is SGHDN, CDR2 FVKESK. This CDR3 comprises 13 residues. V shed 2 bases and J shed 0 bases, with 5 bases lying between them. The chain's CDR3 is CASSQLGSYEQYF. CDR3 in DNA: TGTGCCAGCAGCCAACTAGGCTCCTACGAGCAGTACTTC.

This clone was seen only a few times. The chain carries TRBV6-1 and TRBJ2-2; 7 positions agree with TRBD2. The CDR3 is 16 amino acids. V shed 4 bases, J shed 7 bases, and the junction held 12 bases outside the gene matches. Germline-derived CDR1 and CDR2 are MNHNS and SASEGT. The CDR3 DNA follows: TGTGCCAGCAGTGCCATTGGACTAGAGGATGGCGGGGAGCTGTTTTTT. This encodes CASSAIGLEDGGELFF.

V gene TRBV18 combines with J gene TRBJ1-1; a weak D match, TRBD1 (5 bases). The CDR3 has 15 residues. Trimming pared 0 bases from V and 0 bases from J, leaving 8 bases between. Germline V gives CDR1 KGHSH, CDR2 LQKENI. The CDR3 loop is CASSPPQGMNTEAFF. In DNA form, the CDR3 reads TGTGCCAGCTCACCACCTCAGGGAATGAACACTGAAGCTTTCTTT.

The V call is TRBV4-3, the J call TRBJ2-1; possibly TRBD1 for D (5 bases). Germline CDR1 is LGHNA and CDR2 is YSLEER. Trimming stripped 0 bases from V and 5 bases from J, with 11 bases between. This CDR3 is 15 amino acids long. The CDR3 is CASSQDGAADNEQFF. CDR3 in DNA: TGCGCCAGCAGCCAAGATGGGGCGGCAGACAATGAGCAGTTCTTC.

Only one count was recorded for this clone. V usage is TRBV7-2 and J usage is TRBJ2-5; perhaps TRBD2 as D (6 bases). V was shortened by 2 bases and J by 2 bases, with 12 bases between the two germline ends. Germline V gene lookup returns CDR1 SGHTA and CDR2 FQGNSA. The CDR3 spans 15 residues. The CDR3 here is CASSLMEGRQETQYF. CDR3 DNA: TGTGCCAGCAGCTTAATGGAGGGGAGACAAGAGACCCAGTACTTC.

This clone was seen once. This chain uses TRBV21-1 with TRBJ1-5. TRBV21-1 is marked as a pseudogene. The CDR3 has 17 residues. CDR3 amino acids: CASSKGGGQEGNQPQHF. The CDR3 region has the DNA TGTGCCAGCAGCAAAGGCGGGGGGCAGGAGGGCAATCAGCCCCAGCATTTT.

The chain is built from TRBV30 and TRBJ2-7; 9 bases match TRBD2. V shed 0 bases and J 7 bases; nucleotides not matched to a gene: 7. The germline V gene has CDR1 GTSNPN and CDR2 SVGIG (reference sequence). This CDR3 comprises 14 residues. The CDR3 sequence: CAWSVVAGGGEQYF. In nucleotides, the CDR3 is TGTGCCTGGAGTGTAGTGGCGGGAGGGGGTGAGCAGTACTTC.

This clone is a singleton in its sample. The chain links TRBV12-3 or TRBV12-4 to TRBJ2-1; possible D gene TRBD2, 6 bases. V was clipped by 5 bases and J by 3 bases, with 8 bases between them. The CDR3 runs to 13 residues. CDR3 sequence (DNA): TGTGCCAGCAGTCAGGGACTCTACAATGAGCAGTTCTTC. It yields the protein CASSQGLYNEQFF.

The chain links TRBV5-1 to TRBJ1-2; TRBD1 matches at 9 bases. The CDR3 contains 15 residues. Trimming at V came to 2 bases and at J to 1 base, leaving 3 bases not matched to a gene. Looked up from germline, CDR1 is SGHRS and CDR2 is YFSETQ. In DNA form, the CDR3 reads TGCGCCAGCAGCTTCCGGGACAGGGATAACTATGGCTACACCTTC. As protein: CASSFRDRDNYGYTF.

The J gene is TRBJ1-1, the V gene TRBV4-2, with TRBD1 matching 8 bases. Germline CDR1 LGHNA, CDR2 YNFKEQ. J gave up 4 bases and V 1 base, and 5 bases lay outside the gene matches. This CDR3 contains 15 residues. The DNA for the CDR3 is TGTGCCAGCAGCCAAGCCTCAGGGGGCTTCACTGAAGCTTTCTTT. This gives the protein CASSQASGGFTEAFF.

This rearrangement joins TRBV9 to TRBJ1-6, with 7 bases lining up with TRBD1. The V segment lost 5 bases and the J segment 7 bases; nucleotides outside the gene matches: 6. Per the germline V gene, CDR1 is SGDLS and CDR2 is YYNGEE. CDR3 length: 14 amino acids. CDR3: CASRGDRLNSPLHF. CDR3 sequence (DNA): TGTGCCAGCAGGGGGGACAGACTAAATTCACCCCTCCACTTT.

V and J are TRBV12-5 and TRBJ2-5, with a tentative D call TRBD1 (8 bases). Trimming shortened V by 6 bases and J by 7 bases, and 24 bases separated the two germline ends. This CDR3 has 16 amino acids. CDR1 is LGHNT and CDR2 is FRNRAP in the germline V gene. Here the CDR3 reads CASGLGGDRLQGTQYF. CDR3 in DNA: TGTGCTAGTGGCCTGGGGGGGGACAGGCTACAGGGGACCCAGTACTTC. The variable domain in full, completed from reference TRBV12-5 and TRBJ2-5, reads DARVTQTPRHKVTEMGQEVTMRCQPILGHNTVFWYRQTMMQGLELLAYFRNRAPLDDSGMPKDRFSAEMPDATLATLKIQPSEPRDSAVYFCASGLGGDRLQGTQYFGPGTRLLVL.

The chain employs TRBV6-5 and TRBJ1-2; the match to TRBD1 covers 8 bases. Germline CDR1 is MNHEY and CDR2 is SVGAGI. CDR3 length: 13 amino acids. V shed 5 bases, J shed 7 bases, and the junction held 6 bases outside the gene matches. The CDR3: CASSRGQDSGYTF. For the CDR3, the DNA is TGTGCCAGCAGTAGGGGACAGGACAGTGGCTACACCTTC.

The V gene is TRBV5-1, the J gene TRBJ2-7; D might be TRBD1 (6 bases). V was pared by 4 bases and J by 5 bases, with 16 bases between. Germline loops: CDR1 SGHRS, CDR2 YFSETQ. CDR3 size: 14 residues. Here the CDR3 reads CASSLRGRGNEQYF. CDR3 DNA: TGCGCCAGCAGCCTGAGGGGGAGAGGCAACGAGCAGTACTTC.

The V call is TRBV29-1, the J call TRBJ1-5; D is undetermined. Germline CDR1 SQVTM, CDR2 ANQGSEA. Trimming pared 4 bases from V and 8 bases from J, leaving 15 bases between. This CDR3 has 13 residues. CDR3 in DNA: TGCAGCGTTGTCAGGTCCTCCCAAGAGCCCCAGCATTTT. Translation: CSVVRSSQEPQHF. Variable domain in full (rest from reference TRBV29-1 and TRBJ1-5): SAVISQKPSRDICQRGTSLTIQCQVDSQVTMMFWYRQQPGQSLTLIATANQGSEATYESGFVIDKFPISRPNLTFSTLTVSNMSPEDSSIYLCSVVRSSQEPQHFGDGTRLSIL.

This chain links TRBV5-1 with TRBJ1-1, with D unresolved. The V end was cut by 5 bases, the J end by 5 bases, with 13 bases between. The CDR3 contains 13 residues. The germline gives CDR1 SGHRS, CDR2 YFSETQ. The CDR3 bases are TGCGCCAGCAGTATACTAGGGTGGACTGAAGCTTTCTTT. Translation: CASSILGWTEAFF.

The chain employs TRBV5-1 and TRBJ1-2; D is unclear. The CDR3 sequence is 16 residues long. V lost 0 bases and J 0 bases, leaving 12 bases between the germline ends. CDR1 is SGHRS, CDR2 YFSETQ, per germline. The CDR3 region has the DNA TGCGCCAGCAGCTTGGGAGGGCAGCCAGCTAACTATGGCTACACCTTC. Residues: CASSLGGQPANYGYTF.

The chain couples TRBV29-1 to TRBJ2-2, with D possibly being TRBD1 (6 bases). The CDR3 runs 14 residues. Germline V gene data show CDR1 as SQVTM and CDR2 as ANQGSEA. The ends were cut back, 7 bases at V and 0 bases at J, with 12 bases in the middle. In nucleotides, the CDR3 is TGCAGCGCGCCGACAGGTTCGAACACCGGGGAGCTGTTTTTT. Translation gives CSAPTGSNTGELFF.

The chain carries TRBV25-1 and TRBJ2-3, with 9 bases that match TRBD2. In germline, CDR1 is MGHDK, CDR2 SYGVNS. The CDR3 is 16 amino acids. Losses at the gene ends were 5 bases for V and 6 bases for J; bases not matched to a gene: 12. The chain's CDR3 is CASSTEAGGGVDTQYF. CDR3 bases: TGTGCCAGCAGTACCGAGGCGGGAGGGGGTGTGGATACGCAGTATTTT.

The J gene is TRBJ2-1, the V gene TRBV13; perhaps TRBD2 as D (6 bases). Trimming shortened V by 4 bases and J by 4 bases, and 17 bases separated the two germline ends. The CDR3 is 16 amino acids. Germline lookup yields CDR1 PRHDT and CDR2 FYEKMQ (reference sequence). CDR3 bases: TGTGCCAGCAGCTCCCTCGGGCGGGAAAAATACAATGAGCAGTTCTTC. Protein: CASSSLGREKYNEQFF.

The CDR3 DNA sequence: TGTGCCAGCAGAGAGACTAGCGGGGCCTCCTACGAGCAGTACTTC. It translates to CASRETSGASYEQYF. J is TRBJ2-7 and V is TRBV6-5; 11 nucleotides line up with TRBD2. Germline CDR1 MNHEY, CDR2 SVGAGI. The trim removed 6 bases at V and 0 bases at J, leaving 4 bases unmatched. CDR3 size: 15 residues.

V gene TRBV21-1 combines with J gene TRBJ1-6; the DNA was not used to check the table's D call, TRBD1. TRBV21-1 represents a pseudogene. CDR3 length equals 16 residues. CDR3 sequence: CASSRPPEQNYSPLHF. The CDR3 DNA follows: TGTGCCAGCAGCAGACCGCCGGAACAGAACTATTCACCCCTCCACTTT.

In regard to this clone: Sequence at one end of the junction differs from germline and may be a read error. The chain is built from TRBV7-7 and TRBJ1-1, with D maybe TRBD1 (6 bases). The CDR3 sequence is 13 residues long. CDR1 is SSHAT, CDR2 FNYEAQ, per germline (reference sequence). The CDR3 here is CASSLQEGAEAFF. In DNA, the CDR3 is TGTGCTAGCAGCTTGCAAGAGGGGGCTGAAGCTTTCTTT.

This clone was counted ten times or more. The chain links TRBV18 to TRBJ1-1; 12 nucleotides line up with TRBD1. This CDR3 is built from 17 residues. Trimming removed 0 bases from V and 5 bases from J; junction bases left unmatched: 7. Germline V CDR1 and CDR2: KGHSH, LQKENI. As DNA, the CDR3 is TGTGCCAGCTCACCACCGGGGACAGGGGGCGTTGGGACTGAAGCTTTCTTT. Protein sequence: CASSPPGTGGVGTEAFF.